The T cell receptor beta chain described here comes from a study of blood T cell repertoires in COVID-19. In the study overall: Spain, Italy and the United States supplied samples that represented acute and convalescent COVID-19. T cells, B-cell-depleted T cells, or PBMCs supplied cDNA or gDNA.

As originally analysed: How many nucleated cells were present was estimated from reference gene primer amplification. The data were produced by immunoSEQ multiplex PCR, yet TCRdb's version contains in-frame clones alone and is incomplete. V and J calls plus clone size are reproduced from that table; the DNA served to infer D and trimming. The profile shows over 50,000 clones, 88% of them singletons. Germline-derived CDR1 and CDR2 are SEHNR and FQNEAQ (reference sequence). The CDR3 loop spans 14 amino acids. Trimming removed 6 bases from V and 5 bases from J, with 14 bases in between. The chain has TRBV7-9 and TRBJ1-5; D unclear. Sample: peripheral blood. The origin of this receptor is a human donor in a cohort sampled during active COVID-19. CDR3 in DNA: TGTGCCAGCAGTTCGGTCTCCGGGGATCAGCCCCAGCATTTT. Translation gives CASSSVSGDQPQHF.